This T cell receptor beta chain is drawn from a study of CD8 T cells in Susac syndrome. The authors reverse transcribed roughly 0.5 to 1 ug RNA with random hexamers. TCRdb itself ran the immunoSEQ multiplex PCR reads through MiXCR, one entry per CDR3 protein. Here the sample spans about 69,000 distinct CDR3 sequences, approximately 95% being singletons. CDR3 length: 14 residues. Germline lookup yields CDR1 LGHNA and CDR2 YSLEER. V lost 0 bases and J lost 1, with 6 bases in between. Controls matched for age and sex were healthy donors. The CD8+ and CD4+ T cells were isolated magnetically using a negative isolation approach, whereas the TEMRA cells were enriched by FACS.

The gene calls are TRBV4-3 and TRBJ1-1, with unresolved D. This sequence originates from a human donor in good health. The sample taken for sequencing was CD8+ T cells from PBMCs. The CDR3, as DNA: TGCGCCAGCAGCCAAGATCACCGGAACACTGAAGCTTTCTTT. It translates to CASSQDHRNTEAFF.